Presented here are 26 T cell receptor beta chains from one specimen sequenced in a study of CD8+CD57+ T cells in acquired aplastic anemia. Only patients with CD8+CD57+ cell expansion on flow cytometry were chosen for sequencing. Genomic DNA acted as the template from which TCR beta VDJ combination and CDR3 sequence profiling were carried out. TCRdb re-called the reads through MiXCR, storing one row per CDR3 protein. The sample yields some 180,000 distinct CDR3 sequences, 63% seen once. The specimen sequenced was sorted CD4+, CD8+, or CD8+CD57+ T cells (not recorded which) from PBMCs. The receptors stem from a human donor with aplastic anemia.

The chain joins TRBV7-8 to TRBJ1-1, with 8 bases lining up with TRBD1. This CDR3 comprises 16 residues. The V gene end was trimmed by 5 bases and the J gene end by 1 base; junction bases not matched to a gene: 9. CDR1 is SGHVS, CDR2 FQNEAQ, per germline. The chain's CDR3 is CASSPWTGTGNTEAFF. In DNA form, the CDR3 reads TGTGCCAGCAGCCCATGGACCGGGACAGGGAACACTGAAGCTTTCTTT.

This clonotype was picked up a small number of times. The chain has TRBV7-2 and TRBJ2-7; D call uncertain. The length of the CDR3 is 11 residues. Trimming removed 6 bases at V and 3 bases at J, with 6 bases between. In germline, CDR1 is SGHTA, CDR2 FQGNSA. The CDR3 is CASSMDYEQYF. The CDR3 DNA reads as TGTGCCAGCAGTATGGACTACGAGCAGTACTTC.

J is TRBJ2-3 and V is TRBV20-1, with TRBD2 identical over 7 bases. The CDR3 loop spans 16 amino acids. Unmatched junction bases numbered 9, after V lost 1 base and J lost 2 bases. From germline, CDR1 is DFQATT and CDR2 SNEGSKA (reference sequence). The CDR3 is CSARVSGGGITDTQYF. The CDR3 coding sequence is TGCAGTGCTAGAGTCTCGGGGGGAGGTATCACAGATACGCAGTATTTT.

The rearrangement links TRBV30 to TRBJ2-7; D is undetermined. The germline gives CDR1 GTSNPN, CDR2 SVGIG (reference sequence). V was shortened by 7 bases and J by 3 bases, with 7 bases between the two germline ends. CDR3 length equals 10 residues. CDR3 loop: CALGLYEQYF. The DNA of the CDR3 is TGTGCCTTAGGGCTCTACGAGCAGTACTTC.

This clonotype was observed a handful of times. This chain joins TRBV20-1 and TRBJ1-6; D might be TRBD1 (5 bases). Trimming removed 2 bases at V and 7 bases at J, with 6 bases between. Germline assignment: CDR1 DFQATT and CDR2 SNEGSKA (reference sequence). The CDR3 length is 12 residues. Here the CDR3 DNA reads TGCAGTGCTAGAAGGGGAAATTCACCCCTCCACTTT. This encodes CSARRGNSPLHF.

The chain is built from TRBV7-9 and TRBJ2-7; TRBD1 matches 10 bases. The germline V gene has CDR1 SEHNR and CDR2 FQNEAQ (reference sequence). This CDR3 has 14 amino acids. With V trimmed by 3 bases and J by 4 bases, 3 bases remained unmatched. CDR3 loop: CASSLGQGFYEQYF. The CDR3 DNA reads TGTGCCAGCAGCTTGGGACAGGGGTTTTACGAGCAGTACTTC.

This clonotype was recorded at least ten times. The gene calls are TRBV20-1 and TRBJ1-1, with D maybe TRBD1 (5 bases). With 7 bases removed from V and 3 bases from J, the gap between germline ends came to 18 bases. This CDR3 spans 14 amino acids. Germline V gene lookup returns CDR1 DFQATT and CDR2 SNEGSKA (reference sequence). CDR3 loop: CSVLTGLGHTEAFF. As DNA, the CDR3 is TGCAGTGTTCTTACCGGGCTGGGGCACACTGAAGCTTTCTTT.

The chain couples TRBV11-2 to TRBJ2-3; D remains unclear. From germline, CDR1 is SGHAT and CDR2 FQNNGV. V was cut by 6 bases and J by 3 bases, with 10 bases left in between. CDR3 size: 13 residues. Written as DNA, the CDR3 is TGTGCCAGCAGTCTACTAAGGACAGATACGCAGTATTTT. This encodes CASSLLRTDTQYF.

V usage is TRBV19 and J usage is TRBJ1-5; 8 positions agree with TRBD1. The CDR3 consists of 15 residues. The V and J ends lost 7 bases and 1 base, in that order; junction bases with no gene match: 6. Germline V gene data show CDR1 as LNHDA and CDR2 as SQIVND (reference sequence). In DNA, the CDR3 is TGTGCCAGTATGAAGGACAGGGTAAGCAATCAGCCCCAGCATTTT. This codes for CASMKDRVSNQPQHF.

J is TRBJ1-5 and V is TRBV9; no clear D. Germline V gene sequence: CDR1 SGDLS, CDR2 YYNGEE. Deletions cut 1 base from V and 3 bases from J, with 5 bases between. CDR3 length equals 13 residues. CDR3 loop: CASSVTDNQPQHF. In DNA form, the CDR3 reads TGTGCCAGCAGCGTAACCGACAATCAGCCCCAGCATTTT.

In this sample, this clonotype turned up once. The germline gene is not matched at one end of the junction; a read error may be the cause. This rearrangement joins TRBV19 to TRBJ1-1; TRBD1 agrees at 8 bases. This CDR3 contains 14 residues. Germline V gene lookup returns CDR1 LNHDA and CDR2 SQIVND (reference sequence). In nucleotides, the CDR3 is TGTGCCAGTAGACGACAGGGGCAGAACACTGAAGCTCTCTTT. Its protein product is CASRRQGQNTEALF.

The CDR3, as DNA: TGCAGCGTTGTGGTAAGCGGGAGGACCTCCTACGAGCAGTACTTC. Protein product: CSVVVSGRTSYEQYF. This chain connects TRBV29-1 to TRBJ2-7; 9 bases are shared with TRBD2. The CDR3 length is 15 residues. The germline V gene encodes CDR1 SQVTM and CDR2 ANQGSEA. J gave up 0 bases and V 4 bases, and 7 bases lay outside the gene matches.

Ten or more counts support this clonotype. V gene TRBV25-1 combines with J gene TRBJ2-1; 9 bases fit TRBD2. Trimming took 1 base from V and 0 from J; bases not matched to a gene: 7. This CDR3 has 18 residues. CDR1 and CDR2 from the germline V gene are MGHDK and SYGVNS. This CDR3 reads CASSESGSGGYSYNEQFF. CDR3 nucleotide sequence: TGTGCCAGCAGTGAATCGGGTAGCGGGGGCTACTCCTACAATGAGCAGTTCTTC.

The chain is built from TRBV9 and TRBJ2-5; 9 bases are shared with TRBD2. There are 16 residues in the CDR3. The ends lost 3 bases at V and 1 base at J; junction bases unmatched: 7. Germline assignment: CDR1 SGDLS and CDR2 YYNGEE. Here the CDR3 DNA reads TGTGCCAGCAGCGCCACCCCGACTAGCGGCCAAGAGACCCAGTACTTC. Translating gives CASSATPTSGQETQYF.

Comments on this clonotype: One junction end does not reproduce the germline sequence, and a read error may be involved. CDR3 bases: TGTGCCAGCAGCGTCGACACCAACTCTGGAAATACCATATATTTT. Its translation: CASSVDTNSGNTIYF. The chain uses TRBV9 and TRBJ1-3; D remains unclear. CDR1 is SGDLS, CDR2 YYNGEE, per germline. This CDR3 is built from 15 residues.

This clonotype is large in the sample. The genes are TRBV19 and TRBJ1-6, with D unresolved. This CDR3 is 13 amino acids long. Deletions cut 4 bases from V and 5 bases from J, with 6 bases between. The germline CDR1 and CDR2 sequences are LNHDA and SQIVND (reference sequence). For the CDR3, the DNA is TGTGCCAGTAGTACCACCGATAATTCACCCCTCCACTTT. Translating it yields CASSTTDNSPLHF.

There are a few counts of this clonotype. V is TRBV15 and J is TRBJ1-1; D remains ambiguous. Germline V lookup: CDR1 LNHNV, CDR2 YYDKDF (reference sequence). V was trimmed by 0 bases and J by 6 bases, leaving 11 bases between them. This CDR3 region has 14 residues. CDR3 nucleotides: TGTGCCACCAGCAGAGATCCCAAGGGCGCTGAAGCTTTCTTT. Its translation is CATSRDPKGAEAFF.

The chain links TRBV20-1 to TRBJ2-5, with D perhaps matching TRBD2 (6 bases). V was trimmed by 1 base and J by 2 bases, leaving 20 bases between them. The V gene's germline CDR1 is DFQATT and CDR2 SNEGSKA (reference sequence). The CDR3 extends over 17 amino acids. The CDR3, as DNA: TGCAGTGCTAGAGGACCTCGGCGGGGACGGGATCAAGAGACCCAGTACTTC. Its translation is CSARGPRRGRDQETQYF.

Ten or more counts support this clonotype. In nucleotides, the CDR3 is TGTGCCAGTACCCTTAAACAGGGGAGTGACACTGAAGCTTTCTTT. It encodes CASTLKQGSDTEAFF. The gene calls are TRBV19 and TRBJ1-1, with 7 bases identical to TRBD1. The V and J ends lost 7 bases and 3 bases, in that order; junction bases with no gene match: 11. The CDR3 sequence is 15 residues long. The V gene's germline CDR1 is LNHDA and CDR2 SQIVND (reference sequence).

This clonotype was picked up many times. This chain joins TRBV12-3 or TRBV12-4 and TRBJ2-7, with TRBD1 matching 9 bases. The V segment lost 3 bases and the J segment 6 bases; nucleotides outside the gene matches: 3. This CDR3 has 13 amino acids. CDR3 nucleotides: TGTGCCAGCAGTTTCGGGACAGGGTTCGAGCAGTACTTC. Amino acids: CASSFGTGFEQYF.

This clonotype was seen a single time. The chain has TRBV20-1 and TRBJ1-2, with a possible D match to TRBD1 (6 bases). Trimming left V 6 bases short and J 5 bases short, with 13 bases between. There are 12 residues in the CDR3. Germline V CDR1 and CDR2: DFQATT, SNEGSKA (reference sequence). The CDR3 reads CSAPTGTYGYTF. DNA for the CDR3: TGCAGTGCGCCGACAGGTACATATGGCTACACCTTC.

V is TRBV7-9 and J is TRBJ2-7; 9 nucleotides line up with TRBD2. With 5 bases clipped from V and 5 bases from J, the junction kept 10 bases outside the gene matches. Germline CDR1 reads SEHNR; CDR2 reads FQNEAQ (reference sequence). The length of the CDR3 is 15 residues. DNA of the CDR3: TGTGCCAGCAGCCCCCCCGGGACTAGCAGGCACGAGCAGTACTTC. Its protein product is CASSPPGTSRHEQYF.

This clonotype was seen repeatedly, ten times or more. The rearrangement links TRBV12-3 or TRBV12-4 to TRBJ2-7; no firm D call. The length of the CDR3 is 14 residues. Trimming removed 6 bases from V and 3 bases from J, with 15 bases in between. The chain's CDR3 is CASSRNPRNYEQYF. DNA for the CDR3: TGTGCCAGCAGCCGGAATCCGAGAAACTACGAGCAGTACTTC.

This rearrangement joins TRBV7-6 to TRBJ2-7; D not certain. Trimming took off 4 bases at V and 5 bases at J, with 12 bases between the two ends. CDR1 SGHVS and CDR2 FNYEAQ come from the germline V gene. The CDR3 contains 13 residues. Here the CDR3 DNA reads TGTGCCAGCAGCTCCATCCAAGGCGACGAGCAGTACTTC. Translated, it gives CASSSIQGDEQYF.

There are many counts of this clonotype. The chain uses TRBV12-3 or TRBV12-4 and TRBJ1-4; D not resolved. The CDR3 extends over 15 amino acids. V was cut by 1 base and J by 0 bases, with 6 bases left in between. The DNA for the CDR3 is TGTGCCAGCAGTTTAGACTCCTCAACTAATGAAAAACTGTTTTTT. Its translation: CASSLDSSTNEKLFF.

The gene calls are TRBV5-1 and TRBJ1-1; tentatively, D is TRBD1 (6 bases). CDR1 is SGHRS, CDR2 YFSETQ, per germline. The CDR3 extends over 13 amino acids. Trimming shortened V by 0 bases and J by 7 bases, and 10 bases separated the two germline ends. The CDR3 reads CASSLGAGDEAFF. For the CDR3, the DNA is TGCGCCAGCAGCTTGGGGGCAGGGGATGAAGCTTTCTTT.